A selection of T cell receptor beta chains follows, all from one sample in a study of T cell repertoires in cytomegalovirus infection. TCRdb analysed the reads with MiXCR anew, one entry per CDR3 protein. The table records roughly 920,000 distinct CDR3 sequences, roughly 31% of them present only once. Antigen specificity for these receptors is unknown. This material consisted of cultured CD8+ T cells from PBMCs, taken from culture after CMV antigen stimulation. These receptors came from a human donor in good health (CMV status not recorded). Some clones in this sample may be carry-over from other donors' samples. Both conserved end residues are part of each CDR3. D genes are given only for firm matches. Only some rows state a clone size, as once, few, many or a class for expanded clones.

D | J | length | size | V | DNA | CDR3
TRBD1 | TRBJ2-7 | 15 | few | TRBV20-1 | TGCAGTGCTAGAGATCCGGACAGGGGGCCATACGAGCAGTACTTC | CSARDPDRGPYEQYF
TRBD1 | TRBJ1-2 | 14 | NA | TRBV2 | TGTGCCAGCAGTGAAAGGACAGGACTCTATGGCTACACCTTC | CASSERTGLYGYTF
NA | TRBJ1-6 | 16 | NA | TRBV12-3/TRBV12-4 | TGTGCCAGCAGTTTTGCGAGAAGCTCCTATAATTCACCCCTCCACTTT | CASSFARSSYNSPLHF
TRBD1 | TRBJ2-1 | 16 | few | TRBV24-1 | TGTGCCACCAGTGATTTCAGGGGGCTTACAACCAATGAGCAGTTCTTC | CATSDFRGLTTNEQFF
NA | TRBJ2-1 | 12 | NA | TRBV4-2 | TGTGCCAGCAGCCAAGATGGGGCGGAGCAGTTCTTC | CASSQDGAEQFF
TRBD2 | TRBJ2-5 | 15 | many | TRBV7-2 | TGTGCCAGCAGCCCCAGCGGGGGGGCCCGAGAGACCCAGTACTTC | CASSPSGGARETQYF
NA | TRBJ1-1 | 16 | few | TRBV6-5 | TGTGCCAGCAGTTACTCGGGGATTACCTTGAACACTGAAGCTTTCTTT | CASSYSGITLNTEAFF
NA | TRBJ2-7 | 15 | NA | TRBV4-1 | TGCGCCAGCAGCCAAGACCGAGGCAGGACGAACGAGCAGTACTTC | CASSQDRGRTNEQYF
NA | TRBJ1-2 | 14 | NA | TRBV5-1 | TGCGCCAGCAGCGATATCACAGGGAGAAATGGCTACACCTTC | CASSDITGRNGYTF
TRBD1 | TRBJ2-3 | 16 | few | TRBV19 | TGTGCCAGTAGTCCACCGGGACAGGGATACACAGATACGCAGTATTTT | CASSPPGQGYTDTQYF
NA | TRBJ1-4 | 15 | NA | TRBV7-9 | TGTGCCAGCAGCTTTAACGACAGGAGGAATGAAAAACTGTTTTTT | CASSFNDRRNEKLFF
NA | TRBJ2-3 | 16 | NA | TRBV29-1 | TGCAGCGTAGAAGGGGGAGCCAGGCCAAGCACAGATACGCAGTATTTT | CSVEGGARPSTDTQYF
TRBD2 | TRBJ2-1 | 18 | NA | TRBV7-2 | TGTGCCAGCACCCACTTGTGGAACGGGGGGGCCAAAGATTCTGAGCAGTTCTTC | CASTHLWNGGAKDSEQFF
NA | TRBJ2-5 | 16 | NA | TRBV6-1 | TGTGCCAGCAGTGAAGGACCAATCCAATACCAAGAGACCCAGTACTTC | CASSEGPIQYQETQYF
NA | TRBJ2-2 | 18 | NA | TRBV4-1 | TGCGCCAGCAGCCGGATGTTGGACAGAGTCGAAAACACCGGGGAGCTGTTTTTT | CASSRMLDRVENTGELFF
NA | TRBJ2-6 | 21 | many | TRBV7-2 | TGTGCCAGCAGCTTCCCTGCGACAGTGCCTAAAAGCCCGGGTGGGGCCAACGTCCTGACTTTC | CASSFPATVPKSPGGANVLTF
NA | TRBJ1-2 | 13 | NA | TRBV5-5 | TGTGCCAGCACACAGTGGTTAAACTATGGCTACACCTTC | CASTQWLNYGYTF
NA | TRBJ2-2 | 14 | NA | TRBV24-1 | TGTGCCACCAGTGATTTTAAAAAACCCGGGGAGCTGTTTTTT | CATSDFKKPGELFF
TRBD1 | TRBJ2-2 | 14 | NA | TRBV20-1 | TGCAGTGCTAGTGAGACAGGGGGCCACGGGGAGCTGTTTTTT | CSASETGGHGELFF
NA | TRBJ1-5 | 16 | NA | TRBV19 | TGTGCCAGTAGTACCTCTGGGGTAAACCACAATCAGCCCCAGCATTTT | CASSTSGVNHNQPQHF
NA | TRBJ2-7 | 13 | NA | TRBV12-3/TRBV12-4 | TGTGCCAGCACAGTGGGGGCCACCTACGAGCAGTACTTC | CASTVGATYEQYF
NA | TRBJ2-2 | 15 | many | TRBV7-6 | TGTGCCAGCAGCTCGCCGACGTTGGTGGGCGGGGAGCTGTTTTTT | CASSSPTLVGGELFF
NA | TRBJ2-3 | 15 | NA | TRBV14 | TGTGCCAGCAGCCTCAGAAGTTTCGCCACAGATACGCAGTATTTT | CASSLRSFATDTQYF
TRBD1 | TRBJ2-7 | 15 | NA | TRBV19 | TGTGCCAGTAGTACTTCCGGGACAGGGAATTACGAGCAGTACTTC | CASSTSGTGNYEQYF
NA | TRBJ1-2 | 15 | NA | TRBV4-3 | TGCGCCAGCAGCCAGGGTGCGACAGCGAACTATGGCTACACCTTC | CASSQGATANYGYTF
TRBD2 | TRBJ2-1 | 17 | NA | TRBV14 | TGTGCCAGCAGCCTCTGGACTAGCGGCCGCCTCTACAATGAGCAGTTCTTC | CASSLWTSGRLYNEQFF
NA | TRBJ2-5 | 12 | many | TRBV7-2 | TGTGCCAGCAGCTCCCGTGCGGAGACCCAGTACTTC | CASSSRAETQYF
NA | TRBJ2-1 | 13 | NA | TRBV19 | TGTGCCAGTAGCTTACTAGCTTCCAATGAGCAGTTCTTC | CASSLLASNEQFF
NA | TRBJ2-7 | 13 | few | TRBV7-9 | TGTGCCAGCAGCTTAGGACTAGGATCCGAGCAGTACTTC | CASSLGLGSEQYF
NA | TRBJ1-2 | 12 | few | TRBV7-6 | TGTGCCAGCAGCTTAGCGGTGAGGGGCTACACCTTC | CASSLAVRGYTF
NA | TRBJ2-2 | 15 | NA | TRBV14 | TGTGTCAGCAGCCAAAGAAGGTGGCCGGCCGGGGAGCTGTTTTTT | CVSSQRRWPAGELFF
TRBD2 | TRBJ2-1 | 17 | NA | TRBV10-3 | TGTGCCATCAGTAAGTCGAGCGGGGGGGCTGGTGGGAATGAGCAGTTCTTC | CAISKSSGGAGGNEQFF
TRBD1 | TRBJ1-5 | 17 | NA | TRBV18 | TGTGCCAGCTCACCAAACTCCGGACAGGGGGGCAATCAGCCCCAGCATTTT | CASSPNSGQGGNQPQHF
NA | TRBJ2-3 | 15 | NA | TRBV19 | TGTGCCAGTAGTATCGCCTCACAGCCCACAGATACGCAGTATTTT | CASSIASQPTDTQYF
NA | TRBJ2-6 | 17 | NA | TRBV27 | TGTGCCAGCAGTTCGGTCGGGTCGGGCTCTGGGGCCAACGTCCTGACTTTC | CASSSVGSGSGANVLTF
TRBD2 | TRBJ2-3 | 19 | few | TRBV2 | TGTGCCAGCAGTGAAACTAGCGGGGGGGCCTTAGGATCGACAGATACGCAGTATTTT | CASSETSGGALGSTDTQYF
TRBD1 | TRBJ2-3 | 14 | once | TRBV6-2/TRBV6-3 | TGTGCCTGTAGGGGACAGGGATTCACAGATACGCAGTATTTT | CACRGQGFTDTQYF
NA | TRBJ1-4 | 14 | NA | TRBV18 | TGTGCCAGCTCACCATTCCGACTTAATGAAAAACTGTTTTTT | CASSPFRLNEKLFF
TRBD1 | TRBJ1-4 | 18 | few | TRBV19 | TGTGCCAGTACCCTGGAACAGGGGGTTTTAGCAACTAATGAAAAACTGTTTTTT | CASTLEQGVLATNEKLFF
NA | TRBJ2-1 | 15 | NA | TRBV9 | TGTGCCAGCAGCGACCTGCAGCGTACAGGGAATGAGCAGTTCTTC | CASSDLQRTGNEQFF
NA | TRBJ1-1 | 16 | few | TRBV28 | TGTGCCAGCAGTTTAAGGGGCTGGCAGGTGAACACTGAAGCTTTCTTT | CASSLRGWQVNTEAFF
TRBD1 | TRBJ1-2 | 14 | few | TRBV15 | TGTGCCACCAGCAGATCAGGGACAGGGCATGGCTACACCTTC | CATSRSGTGHGYTF
TRBD1 | TRBJ1-1 | 17 | NA | TRBV5-1 | TGCGCCAGCAGCTCGTTATTGACAGGGGTAATGAACACTGAAGCTTTCTTT | CASSSLLTGVMNTEAFF
TRBD1 | TRBJ2-3 | 19 | NA | TRBV4-1 | TGCGCCAGCAGCCAAGTGGGTACGACAGGGGGGTCCGGCACAGATACGCAGTATTTT | CASSQVGTTGGSGTDTQYF
TRBD2 | TRBJ2-3 | 17 | NA | TRBV4-3 | TGCGCCAGCAGCCAAGATAGACTAGCGGGGGGCACAGATACGCAGTATTTT | CASSQDRLAGGTDTQYF
NA | TRBJ1-6 | 15 | few | TRBV20-1 | TGCAGTGCTAGAAAGGGGGTCTCCTATAATTCACCCCTCCACTTT | CSARKGVSYNSPLHF
NA | TRBJ2-5 | 14 | NA | TRBV10-1 | TGCGCCAGCAGTGAACGGACAGAAGAAGAGACCCAGTACTTC | CASSERTEEETQYF
NA | TRBJ2-3 | 15 | NA | TRBV6-2/TRBV6-3 | TGTGCCAGCAGTTACTTGGACGGGTACACAGATACGCAGTATTTT | CASSYLDGYTDTQYF
NA | TRBJ1-1 | 13 | many | TRBV7-9 | TGTGCCAGCAGCCCGGTCCTGAACACTGAAGCTTTCTTT | CASSPVLNTEAFF
NA | TRBJ2-6 | 16 | few | TRBV10-3 | TGTGCCATCAGGGGAAAGGACGGCTCTGGGGCCAACGTCCTGACTTTC | CAIRGKDGSGANVLTF
TRBD1 | TRBJ1-4 | 13 | NA | TRBV5-4 | TGTGCCAGCAGACAGGGGATTAATGAAAAACTGTTTTTT | CASRQGINEKLFF
NA | TRBJ1-4 | 13 | NA | TRBV12-3/TRBV12-4 | TGTGCCAGCAGTCGGGACGTTCTGGAAAAACTGTTTTTT | CASSRDVLEKLFF
NA | TRBJ2-1 | 13 | NA | TRBV27 | TGTGCCAGCAGTTCCTCCTGGGTCAATGAGCAGTTCTTC | CASSSSWVNEQFF
TRBD1 | TRBJ2-2 | 14 | NA | TRBV7-9 | TGTGCCAGCAGCACGGAACAGGGGATCGGGGAGCTGTTTTTT | CASSTEQGIGELFF
NA | TRBJ1-5 | 16 | many | TRBV6-6 | TGTGCCAGCAGCCCTGAGGTGGAAGCTAGCAATCAGCCCCAGCATTTT | CASSPEVEASNQPQHF
NA | TRBJ1-2 | 12 | NA | TRBV5-6 | TGTGCCAGCACCGGGACAAGGAATGGCTACACCTTC | CASTGTRNGYTF